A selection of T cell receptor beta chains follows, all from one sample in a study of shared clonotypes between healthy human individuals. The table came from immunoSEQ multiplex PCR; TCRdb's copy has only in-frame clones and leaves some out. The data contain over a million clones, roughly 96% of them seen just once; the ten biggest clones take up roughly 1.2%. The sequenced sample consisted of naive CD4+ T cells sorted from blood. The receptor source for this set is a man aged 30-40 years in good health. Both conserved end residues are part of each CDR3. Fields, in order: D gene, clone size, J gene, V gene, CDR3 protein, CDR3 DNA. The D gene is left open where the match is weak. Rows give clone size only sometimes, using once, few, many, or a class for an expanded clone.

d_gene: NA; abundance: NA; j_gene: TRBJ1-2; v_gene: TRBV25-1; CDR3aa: CASSVRWGYTF; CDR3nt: TGTGCCAGCAGTGTCCGTTGGGGCTACACCTTC
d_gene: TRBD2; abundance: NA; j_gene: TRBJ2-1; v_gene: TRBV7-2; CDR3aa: CASSPTSSSYNEQFF; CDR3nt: TGTGCCAGCAGCCCGACTAGCAGCTCCTACAATGAGCAGTTCTTC
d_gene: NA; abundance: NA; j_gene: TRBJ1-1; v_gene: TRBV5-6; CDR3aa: CASSLLEGRSVAFF; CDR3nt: TGTGCCAGCAGCTTGCTAGAAGGGAGGTCCGTTGCTTTCTTT
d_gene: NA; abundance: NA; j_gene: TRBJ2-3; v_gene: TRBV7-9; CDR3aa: CASSAPARTDTQYF; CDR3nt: TGTGCCAGCAGTGCCCCGGCTCGAACAGATACGCAGTATTTT
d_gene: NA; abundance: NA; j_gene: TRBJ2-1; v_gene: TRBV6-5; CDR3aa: CASSYSRGSYNEQFF; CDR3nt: TGTGCCAGCAGTTACTCTAGGGGCTCCTACAATGAGCAGTTCTTC
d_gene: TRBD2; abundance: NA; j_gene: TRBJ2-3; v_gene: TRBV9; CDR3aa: CASSGTKTSGIFRDTQYF; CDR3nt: TGTGCCAGCAGCGGAACCAAGACTAGCGGGATCTTTAGAGATACGCAGTATTTT
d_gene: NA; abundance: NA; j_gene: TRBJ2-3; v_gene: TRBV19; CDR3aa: CASSIEGGSTDTQYF; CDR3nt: TGTGCCAGTAGTATAGAGGGCGGGAGCACAGATACGCAGTATTTT
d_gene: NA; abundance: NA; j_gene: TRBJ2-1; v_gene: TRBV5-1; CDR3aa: CASSLALEDEQFF; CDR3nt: TGCGCCAGCAGCTTGGCTCTAGAGGATGAGCAGTTCTTC
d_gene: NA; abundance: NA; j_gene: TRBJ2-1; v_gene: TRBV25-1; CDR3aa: CASSEFRGGNEQFF; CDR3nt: TGTGCCAGCAGTGAATTTAGAGGGGGAAATGAGCAGTTCTTC
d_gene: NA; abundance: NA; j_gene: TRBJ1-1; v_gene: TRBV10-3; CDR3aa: CAIVDRAGLVMNTEAFF; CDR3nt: TGTGCCATCGTGGACCGGGCTGGGTTGGTCATGAACACTGAAGCTTTCTTT
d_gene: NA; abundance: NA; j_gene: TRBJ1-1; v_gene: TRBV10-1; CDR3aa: CASSDRTEAFF; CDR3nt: TGCGCCAGCAGTGATAGAACTGAAGCTTTCTTT
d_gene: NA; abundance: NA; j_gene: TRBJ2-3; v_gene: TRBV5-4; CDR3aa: CASSLEADTQYF; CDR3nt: TGTGCCAGCAGCTTGGAAGCGGATACGCAGTATTTT
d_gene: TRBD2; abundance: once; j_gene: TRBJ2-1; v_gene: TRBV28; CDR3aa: CASSLPGLGGEQFF; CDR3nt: TGTGCCAGCAGTTTACCGGGACTAGGCGGTGAGCAGTTCTTC
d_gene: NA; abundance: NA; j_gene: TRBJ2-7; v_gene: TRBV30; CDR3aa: CAWRPFFPGYEQYF; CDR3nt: TGTGCCTGGAGACCCTTCTTCCCGGGTTATGAGCAGTACTTC
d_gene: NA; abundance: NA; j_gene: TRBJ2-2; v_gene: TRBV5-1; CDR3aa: CASSLRGPDTGELFF; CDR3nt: TGCGCCAGCAGCTTGCGAGGGCCAGACACCGGGGAGCTGTTTTTT
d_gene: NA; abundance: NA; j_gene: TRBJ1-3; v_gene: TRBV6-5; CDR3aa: CASSLGRSGNTIYF; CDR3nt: TGTGCCAGCAGTCTAGGACGCTCTGGAAACACCATATATTTT
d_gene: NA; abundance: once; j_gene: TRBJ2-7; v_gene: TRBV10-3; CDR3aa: CAISRENYEQYF; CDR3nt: TGTGCCATCAGCCGGGAGAACTACGAGCAGTACTTC
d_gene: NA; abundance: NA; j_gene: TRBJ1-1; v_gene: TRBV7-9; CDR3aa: CASSLGSHHTEAFF; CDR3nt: TGTGCCAGCAGCTTAGGCAGCCACCACACTGAAGCTTTCTTT
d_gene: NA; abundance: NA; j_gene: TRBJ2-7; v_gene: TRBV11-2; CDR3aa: CASSFIRDGNYEQYF; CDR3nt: TGTGCCAGCAGCTTCATCCGGGACGGGAACTACGAGCAGTACTTC
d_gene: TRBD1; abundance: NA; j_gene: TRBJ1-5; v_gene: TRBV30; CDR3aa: CAWRTGNSNQPQHF; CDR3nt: TGTGCCTGGAGGACAGGGAACTCTAATCAGCCCCAGCATTTT